These T cell receptor beta chains were read from a single sample in a study of T cells after yellow fever vaccination. TCRdb re-called the 5' RACE reads through MiXCR, storing one row per CDR3 protein. Among 300,000 to 400,000 distinct CDR3 sequences, 6.2% were seen once, and the ten largest hold approximately 16%. This material consisted of PBMCs, taken 5 days after the yellow fever booster vaccination. The receptor set was obtained from a man younger than 45 who received the YFV17D yellow fever vaccine. CDR3s include the opening cysteine and the closing phenylalanine or tryptophan.

v_call | cdr3_aa
TRBV12-3/TRBV12-4 | CASSALTYGGETQYF
TRBV6-2/TRBV6-3 | CASSYVADGRNEQFF
TRBV20-1 | CSAPATPGADTQYF
TRBV7-2 | CASSLALGFSNQPQHF
TRBV5-1 | CASSFGGFSLNTEAFF
TRBV19 | CASRHIHRDRNNEQFF
TRBV3-1 | CASSQGTGVRGEQYF
TRBV11-2 | CASSLDRAHEQFF
TRBV7-9 | CASTPPGRSSYEQYF
TRBV5-1 | CASSLAGRQGTNEKLFF
TRBV10-2 | CASSVGVYEQYF
TRBV5-6 | CASSLRDRVPEAFF
TRBV9 | CASSVRAAGGSGEQFF
TRBV20-1 | CSARAGRGLSTGGNYNEQFF
TRBV18 | CASSPPGFDQPQHF
TRBV29-1 | CSFVSRGDNIQYF
TRBV10-2 | CASSDRGSRWETQYF
TRBV4-3 | CASSQDGPSGITDTQYF
TRBV7-2 | CASSPTATSGFYEQYF
TRBV4-2 | CASSRGTSGSKYNEQFF
TRBV11-3 | CASSLGSYRDGETQYF
TRBV7-2 | CASSLAGTSGSTYEQYF
TRBV7-2 | CASSLVPGTGATEAFF
TRBV11-2 | CASSLTTGTATYEQYF
TRBV29-1 | CSVEVAFPYNEQFF
TRBV20-1 | CSARDEERIHTSTDTQYF
TRBV27 | CASSLSTGLDEQYF
TRBV10-2 | CASSPVSSTDTQYF
TRBV3-1 | CASSQFLREQYF
TRBV20-1 | CSASDRGLGGYTF
TRBV24-1 | CATSDLPGQKGTEAFF
TRBV12-3/TRBV12-4 | CASSPRPTTDTQYF
TRBV27 | CASSLGTGGVETQYF
TRBV5-4 | CASSSATGRREQFF
TRBV12-3/TRBV12-4 | CASRTTGEGEQYF
TRBV7-7 | CARTWSGTNRAGELFF
TRBV3-1 | CASSHQGGWTNLNEQFF